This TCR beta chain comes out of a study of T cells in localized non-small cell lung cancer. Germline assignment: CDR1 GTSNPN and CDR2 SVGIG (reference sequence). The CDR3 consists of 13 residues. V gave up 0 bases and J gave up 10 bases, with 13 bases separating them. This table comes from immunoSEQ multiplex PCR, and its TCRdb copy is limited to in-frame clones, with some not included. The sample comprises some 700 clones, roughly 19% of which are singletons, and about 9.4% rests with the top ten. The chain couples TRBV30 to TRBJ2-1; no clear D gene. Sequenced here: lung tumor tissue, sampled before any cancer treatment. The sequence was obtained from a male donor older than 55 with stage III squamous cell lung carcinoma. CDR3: CAWSVLGMDEQFF. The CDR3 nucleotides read TGTGCCTGGAGTGTATTAGGGATGGACGAGCAGTTCTTC. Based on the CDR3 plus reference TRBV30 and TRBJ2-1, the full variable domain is SQTIHQWPATLVQPVGSPLSLECTVEGTSNPNLYWYRQAAGRGLQLLFYSVGIGQISSEVPQNLSASRPQDRQFILSSKKLLLSDSGFYLCAWSVLGMDEQFFGPGTRLTVL.